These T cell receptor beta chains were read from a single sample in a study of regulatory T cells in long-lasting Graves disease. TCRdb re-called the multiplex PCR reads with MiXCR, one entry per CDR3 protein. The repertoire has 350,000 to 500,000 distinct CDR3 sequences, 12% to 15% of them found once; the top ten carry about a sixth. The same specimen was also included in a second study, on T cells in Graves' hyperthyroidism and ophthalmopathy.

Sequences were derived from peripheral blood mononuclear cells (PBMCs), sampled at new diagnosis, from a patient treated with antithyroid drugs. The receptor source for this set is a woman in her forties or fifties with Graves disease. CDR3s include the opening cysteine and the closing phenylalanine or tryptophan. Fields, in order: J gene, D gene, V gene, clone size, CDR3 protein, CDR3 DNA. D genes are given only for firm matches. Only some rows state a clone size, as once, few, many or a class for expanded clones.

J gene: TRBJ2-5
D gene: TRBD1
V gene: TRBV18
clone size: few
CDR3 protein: CASSPNRGYQETQYF
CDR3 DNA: TGTGCCAGCTCACCAAACAGGGGATACCAAGAGACCCAGTACTTC

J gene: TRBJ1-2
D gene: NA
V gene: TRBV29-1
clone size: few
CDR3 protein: CSTPKGGGNYGYTF
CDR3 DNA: TGCAGCACCCCGAAGGGGGGGGGAAACTATGGCTACACCTTC

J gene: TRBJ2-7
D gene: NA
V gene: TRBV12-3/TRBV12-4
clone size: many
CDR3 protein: CASSFGLDEQYF
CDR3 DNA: TGTGCCAGCAGTTTCGGCTTAGACGAGCAGTACTTC

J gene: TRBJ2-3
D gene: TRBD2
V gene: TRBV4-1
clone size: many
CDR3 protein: CASSQVLAGADTQYF
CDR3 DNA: TGCGCCAGCAGCCAAGTCCTAGCGGGAGCAGATACGCAGTATTTT

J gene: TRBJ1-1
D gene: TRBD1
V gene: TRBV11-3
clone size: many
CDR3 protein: CASSSGQATEAFF
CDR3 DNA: TGTGCCAGCAGCTCAGGACAGGCCACTGAAGCTTTCTTT

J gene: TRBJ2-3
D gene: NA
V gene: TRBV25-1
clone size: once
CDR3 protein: CASSLPTELTDTQYF
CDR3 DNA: TGTGCCAGCAGTCTGCCGACGGAGCTCACAGATACGCAGTATTTT

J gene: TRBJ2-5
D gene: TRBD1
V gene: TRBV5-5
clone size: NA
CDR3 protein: CASSQGSGTEIQETQYF
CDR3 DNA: TGTGCCAGCAGCCAAGGTTCCGGGACAGAAATACAAGAGACCCAGTACTTC

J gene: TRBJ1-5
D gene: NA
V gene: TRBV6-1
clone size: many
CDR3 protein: CASISASRVGGWSNQPQHF
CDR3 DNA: TGTGCCAGCATTAGCGCCTCGAGGGTGGGCGGTTGGAGCAATCAGCCCCAGCATTTT

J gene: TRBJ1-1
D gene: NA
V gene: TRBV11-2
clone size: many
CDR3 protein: CASSRGGALTEAFF
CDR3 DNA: TGTGCCAGCAGCCGAGGGGGGGCGTTGACTGAAGCTTTCTTT

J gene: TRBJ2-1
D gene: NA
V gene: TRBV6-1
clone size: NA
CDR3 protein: CASSERTEAYNEQFF
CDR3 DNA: TGTGCCAGCAGTGAACGAACAGAAGCCTACAATGAGCAGTTCTTC

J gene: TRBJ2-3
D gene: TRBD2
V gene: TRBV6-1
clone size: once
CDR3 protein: CASRFSGLADTQYF
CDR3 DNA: TGTGCCAGCAGATTTAGCGGGCTCGCAGATACGCAGTATTTT

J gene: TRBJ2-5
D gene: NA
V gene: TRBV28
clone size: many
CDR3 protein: CASSLRGIGQETQYF
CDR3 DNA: TGTGCCAGCAGTTTAAGAGGGATAGGCCAAGAGACCCAGTACTTC

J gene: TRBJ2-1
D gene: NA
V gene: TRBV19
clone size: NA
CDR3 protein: CASSIRAGWQFF
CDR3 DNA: TGTGCCAGTAGTATCCGGGCGGGTTGGCAGTTCTTC

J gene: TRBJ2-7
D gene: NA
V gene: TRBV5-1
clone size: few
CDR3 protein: CASSLRESPTDEQYF
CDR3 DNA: TGCGCCAGCAGCTTGAGGGAGTCCCCCACGGACGAGCAGTACTTC

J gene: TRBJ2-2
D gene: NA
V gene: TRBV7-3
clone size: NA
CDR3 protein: CASSFGPTGELFF
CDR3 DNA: TGTGCCAGCAGCTTCGGTCCCACCGGGGAGCTGTTTTTT

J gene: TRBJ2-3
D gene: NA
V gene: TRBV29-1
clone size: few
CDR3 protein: CRVASSTDTQYF
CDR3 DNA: TGCAGGGTAGCTTCTAGCACAGATACGCAGTATTTT

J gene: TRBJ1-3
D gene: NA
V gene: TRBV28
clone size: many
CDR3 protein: CASSSQGSLSTVSGNTIYF
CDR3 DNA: TGTGCCAGCAGTTCACAGGGAAGCCTTAGTACCGTCTCTGGAAACACCATATATTTT

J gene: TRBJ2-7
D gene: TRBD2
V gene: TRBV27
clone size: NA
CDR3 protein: CASSLRGLAELTYEQYF
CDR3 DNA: TGTGCCAGCAGTCTGCGAGGACTAGCGGAACTCACCTACGAGCAGTACTTC

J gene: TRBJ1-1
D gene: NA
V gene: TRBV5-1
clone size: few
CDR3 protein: CASSPEDRKNTEAFF
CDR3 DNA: TGCGCCAGCAGCCCCGAGGACAGAAAGAACACTGAAGCTTTCTTT

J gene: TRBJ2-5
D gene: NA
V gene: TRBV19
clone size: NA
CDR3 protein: CASSGPEETQYF
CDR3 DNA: TGTGCCAGTAGTGGTCCCGAAGAGACCCAGTACTTC